The rows below give T cell receptor beta chains drawn from one sample of a study of TIL therapy for anti-PD-1-resistant metastatic lung cancer. Sequenced by immunoSEQ multiplex PCR; TCRdb stores in-frame clones only, minus some. This table has fewer than 65,000 clones, 81% appearing once. The sequenced sample was blood, obtained at baseline. These receptors were taken from a person between 30 and 80 years old with non-small cell lung cancer. CDR3s include the opening cysteine and the closing phenylalanine or tryptophan. A D gene is named only where the DNA matches it firmly. Clone size, where shown, is once, few, many, or a class for clones that have expanded.

size | D | J | V | CDR3 | DNA
- | - | TRBJ1-3 | TRBV6-2/TRBV6-3 | CASSYDYSGNTIYF | TGTGCCAGCAGTTACGACTACTCTGGAAACACCATATATTTT
few | - | TRBJ1-6 | TRBV14 | CASSQGGRELHF | TGTGCCAGCAGCCAAGGTGGTAGGGAACTCCACTTT
- | - | TRBJ2-5 | TRBV7-6 | CASSEIPGVQETQYF | TGTGCCAGCAGCGAAATACCGGGAGTCCAAGAGACCCAGTACTTC
few | - | TRBJ2-7 | TRBV7-6 | CASSLGGLLTYEQYF | TGTGCCAGCAGCTTAGGAGGGTTGCTGACCTACGAGCAGTACTTC
- | - | TRBJ1-5 | TRBV10-3 | CAISGVNQPQHF | TGTGCCATCAGCGGGGTTAATCAGCCCCAGCATTTT
- | - | TRBJ1-4 | TRBV2 | CASSKAGRYAEKLFF | TGTGCCAGCAGTAAGGCGGGCAGATATGCTGAAAAACTGTTTTTT
- | TRBD1 | TRBJ2-3 | TRBV5-6 | CASSLRTGGSTDTQYF | TGTGCCAGCAGCTTGAGGACAGGGGGAAGCACAGATACGCAGTATTTT
- | TRBD2 | TRBJ2-7 | TRBV11-1 | CASSLVSGTSYEQYF | TGTGCCAGCAGCTTAGTTAGCGGGACTTCCTACGAGCAGTACTTC
once | TRBD2 | TRBJ2-5 | TRBV6-5 | CASRASGAQTQYF | TGTGCCAGCCGAGCTAGCGGGGCCCAAACCCAGTACTTC
- | TRBD2 | TRBJ2-3 | TRBV28 | CASSSGAAGGPPDTQYF | TGTGCCAGCAGTTCAGGGGCAGCGGGAGGGCCTCCCGATACGCAGTATTTT
- | TRBD2 | TRBJ2-7 | TRBV7-2 | CASSHGRASSYEQYF | TGTGCCAGCAGTCACGGGAGGGCTTCCTCCTACGAGCAGTACTTC
- | TRBD2 | TRBJ2-5 | TRBV5-1 | CASSHGTSGLEGVTQYF | TGCGCCAGCAGCCACGGGACTAGCGGATTAGAAGGGGTGACCCAGTACTTC
once | TRBD1 | TRBJ1-1 | TRBV18 | CASSLRQGATEAFF | TGTGCCAGCTCACTCCGACAGGGGGCCACTGAAGCTTTCTTT
- | - | TRBJ2-7 | TRBV19 | CASSSAVAYEQYF | TGTGCCAGTTCTTCCGCGGTTGCCTACGAGCAGTACTTC
few | - | TRBJ1-5 | TRBV19 | CASSGDLQQPQHF | TGTGCCAGTTCTGGGGACTTGCAGCAGCCCCAGCATTTT
- | - | TRBJ2-5 | TRBV28 | CASSLLLQETQYF | TGTGCCAGCAGTTTACTTTTACAAGAGACCCAGTACTTC
few | - | TRBJ1-6 | TRBV7-2 | CASSLAQDSPLHF | TGTGCCAGCAGCTTAGCCCAGGATTCACCCCTCCACTTT
- | - | TRBJ2-3 | TRBV30 | CAWSVRARTDTQYF | TGTGCCTGGAGTGTACGGGCCCGCACAGATACGCAGTATTTT
- | - | TRBJ1-4 | TRBV30 | CAWSVQPLSEKLFF | TGTGCCTGGAGTGTACAGCCCCTTTCAGAAAAACTGTTTTTT
- | TRBD1 | TRBJ1-4 | TRBV3-1/TRBV3-2 | CASTGTANEKLFF | TGTGCCAGCACCGGGACAGCTAATGAAAAACTGTTTTTT
- | TRBD1 | TRBJ2-7 | TRBV5-4 | CASSFNRGSAYEQYF | TGTGCCAGCAGCTTTAACAGGGGTTCGGCCTACGAGCAGTACTTC
once | - | TRBJ2-7 | TRBV5-6 | CASSFGGTLPYEQYF | TGTGCCAGCAGCTTTGGGGGGACCCTTCCCTACGAGCAGTACTTC
- | - | TRBJ1-3 | TRBV19 | CASSMGAPGNTIYF | TGTGCCAGTAGTATGGGGGCACCAGGAAACACCATATATTTT
once | - | TRBJ1-5 | TRBV7-9 | CASSLGNQPQHF | TGTGCCAGCAGCTTAGGAAATCAGCCCCAGCATTTT
- | - | TRBJ1-2 | TRBV7-9 | CASSLETRGYGYTF | TGTGCCAGCAGCTTAGAGACTCGCGGTTATGGCTACACCTTC
- | - | TRBJ2-7 | TRBV7-3 | CASSLMGGTRNSYEQYF | TGTGCCAGCAGCTTAATGGGAGGAACTAGGAACTCCTACGAGCAGTACTTC
- | - | TRBJ2-4 | TRBV13 | CASSRGGAKNIQYF | TGTGCCAGCAGCAGAGGGGGGGCCAAAAACATTCAGTACTTC
- | - | TRBJ1-4 | TRBV4-1 | CASSQVMVEKLFF | TGCGCCAGCAGCCAAGTAATGGTTGAAAAACTGTTTTTT
- | - | TRBJ1-5 | TRBV15 | CATSRELQGVQPQHF | TGTGCCACCAGCAGAGAACTGCAGGGAGTGCAGCCCCAGCATTTT
- | - | TRBJ2-7 | TRBV6-5 | CASREGVYYEQYF | TGTGCCAGCAGGGAGGGGGTTTACTACGAGCAGTACTTC
- | - | TRBJ1-2 | TRBV20-1 | CSARLGRSYTF | TGCAGTGCTAGGTTAGGGCGAAGCTACACCTTC
- | - | TRBJ1-4 | TRBV6-6 | CASLPGGGRDEKLFF | TGTGCCAGCCTCCCGGGAGGGGGGCGCGATGAAAAACTGTTTTTT
- | TRBD1 | TRBJ2-5 | TRBV11-2 | CASSSIESGQGLETQYF | TGTGCCAGCAGCTCCATAGAATCGGGACAGGGGTTGGAGACCCAGTACTTC
once | - | TRBJ2-3 | TRBV6-4 | CASSDSLSGQATQYF | TGTGCCAGCAGTGACTCACTGAGCGGGCAGGCTACGCAGTATTTT
once | TRBD1 | TRBJ1-1 | TRBV6-2/TRBV6-3 | CASSYSRDRGTEAFF | TGTGCCAGCAGTTACTCCCGGGACAGGGGAACTGAAGCTTTCTTT
- | TRBD2 | TRBJ2-5 | TRBV7-2 | CASSLARDWTSLSQETQYF | TGTGCCAGCAGCTTAGCGCGAGATTGGACTAGTTTAAGCCAAGAGACCCAGTACTTC
- | - | TRBJ2-2 | TRBV18 | CASSPPSVNTGELFF | TGTGCCAGCTCACCACCCAGCGTGAACACCGGGGAGCTGTTTTTT
- | TRBD1 | TRBJ2-4 | TRBV5-1 | CASSAGQGDIQYF | TGCGCCAGCAGCGCGGGACAGGGAGACATTCAGTACTTC
- | TRBD2 | TRBJ2-5 | TRBV7-6 | CASSLGLEETQYF | TGTGCCAGCAGCCTGGGACTAGAAGAGACCCAGTACTTC
- | - | TRBJ1-4 | TRBV5-1 | CASPGPIIPNEKLFF | TGCGCCAGTCCGGGACCGATAATACCCAATGAAAAACTGTTTTTT
- | - | TRBJ1-3 | TRBV6-5 | CACSEGPISGNTIYF | TGTGCCTGTTCCGAGGGACCGATCTCTGGAAACACCATATATTTT
- | TRBD1 | TRBJ2-7 | TRBV2 | CASSGGQGAFYEQYF | TGTGCCAGCAGTGGAGGACAGGGGGCGTTCTACGAGCAGTACTTC
- | - | TRBJ1-5 | TRBV30 | CAWSGTSNQPQHF | TGTGCCTGGAGTGGGACATCTAATCAGCCCCAGCATTTT
few | TRBD2 | TRBJ2-1 | TRBV5-1 | CASSLAGGQMNEQFF | TGCGCCAGCAGCTTAGCGGGGGGGCAGATGAATGAGCAGTTCTTC
- | - | TRBJ2-7 | TRBV28 | CASSPRLISYEQYF | TGTGCCAGCAGTCCAAGACTAATCTCCTACGAGCAGTACTTC
- | - | TRBJ1-1 | TRBV5-5 | CASQTASRTEAFF | TGTGCCAGCCAAACGGCTTCTCGTACTGAAGCTTTCTTT
- | - | TRBJ1-2 | TRBV3-1/TRBV3-2 | CASSPKGGGRRTNYGYTF | TGTGCCAGCAGCCCCAAAGGGGGGGGCCGCAGAACTAACTATGGCTACACCTTC
- | - | TRBJ2-7 | TRBV5-4 | CASSTAGIEDEQYF | TGTGCCAGCAGTACGGCGGGGATAGAGGACGAGCAGTACTTC
- | - | TRBJ2-7 | TRBV19 | CASSDRGRTYEQYF | TGTGCCAGTAGCGATCGGGGACGGACCTACGAGCAGTACTTC
- | TRBD2 | TRBJ2-1 | TRBV14 | CASSPLGLAKDNEQFF | TGTGCCAGCAGCCCGTTGGGACTAGCGAAGGACAATGAGCAGTTCTTC
- | - | TRBJ2-3 | TRBV7-2 | CASSPQGSQTDTQYF | TGTGCCAGCAGCCCGCAAGGGAGTCAGACAGATACGCAGTATTTT
- | TRBD1 | TRBJ2-7 | TRBV4-3 | CASSPQGSGIYEQYF | TGCGCCAGCAGCCCACAGGGGTCCGGAATCTACGAGCAGTACTTC
- | TRBD2 | TRBJ2-7 | TRBV28 | CASSHLTALSSGSNYEQYF | TGTGCCAGCAGCCATTTGACAGCTCTTTCTAGCGGGAGTAACTACGAGCAGTACTTC
- | TRBD1 | TRBJ2-2 | TRBV5-4 | CASSLGTGEELFF | TGTGCCAGCAGCTTGGGGACAGGGGAGGAGCTGTTTTTT
- | - | TRBJ2-1 | TRBV28 | CASRRTMNEQFF | TGTGCCAGCAGACGGACTATGAATGAGCAGTTCTTC
once | - | TRBJ1-2 | TRBV10-3 | CAIGAGRDEGYTF | TGTGCCATCGGGGCAGGCCGGGATGAGGGCTACACCTTC
- | - | TRBJ2-1 | TRBV5-3 | CARNHRGNSYNEQFF | TGTGCCAGAAACCATCGGGGGAATTCCTACAATGAGCAGTTCTTC
- | - | TRBJ2-3 | TRBV18 | CASSPETDTQYF | TGTGCCAGCTCACCGGAGACAGATACGCAGTATTTT
- | - | TRBJ1-2 | TRBV4-1 | CASSQDGGFKVGYTF | TGCGCCAGCAGCCAAGATGGAGGATTCAAAGTCGGCTACACCTTC
- | - | TRBJ1-4 | TRBV15 | CATSRDTGVAEKLFF | TGTGCCACCAGCAGAGATACGGGGGTCGCGGAAAAACTGTTTTTT